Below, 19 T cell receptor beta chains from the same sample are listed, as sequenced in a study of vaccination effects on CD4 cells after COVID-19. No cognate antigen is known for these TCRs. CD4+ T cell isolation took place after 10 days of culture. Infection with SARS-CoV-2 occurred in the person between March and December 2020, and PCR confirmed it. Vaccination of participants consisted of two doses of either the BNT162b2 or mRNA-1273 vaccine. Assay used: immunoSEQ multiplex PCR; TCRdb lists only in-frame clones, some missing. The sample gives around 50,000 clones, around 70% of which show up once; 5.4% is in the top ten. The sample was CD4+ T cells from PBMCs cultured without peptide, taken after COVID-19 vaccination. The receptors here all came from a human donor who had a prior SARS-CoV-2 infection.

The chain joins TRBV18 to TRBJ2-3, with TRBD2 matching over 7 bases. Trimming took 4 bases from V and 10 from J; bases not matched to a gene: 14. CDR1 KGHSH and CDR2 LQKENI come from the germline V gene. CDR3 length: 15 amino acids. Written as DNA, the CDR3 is TGTGCCAGCTCACGGTTGGCGGGAGCGGCCAGTCCGCAGTATTTT. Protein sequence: CASSRLAGAASPQYF.

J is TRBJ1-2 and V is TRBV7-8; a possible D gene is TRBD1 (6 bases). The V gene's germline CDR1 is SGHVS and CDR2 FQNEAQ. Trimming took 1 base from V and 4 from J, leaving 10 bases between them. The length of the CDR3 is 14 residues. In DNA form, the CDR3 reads TGTGCCAGCAGCTTAGGGGGGGGCGGCTATGGCTACACCTTC. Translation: CASSLGGGGYGYTF.

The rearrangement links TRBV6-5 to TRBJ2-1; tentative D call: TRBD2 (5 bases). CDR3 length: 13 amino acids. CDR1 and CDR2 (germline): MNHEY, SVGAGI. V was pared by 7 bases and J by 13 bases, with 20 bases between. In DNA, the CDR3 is TGTGCCAGCAATGCCCCCGGGGATTTACAACAGTTCTTC. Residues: CASNAPGDLQQFF.

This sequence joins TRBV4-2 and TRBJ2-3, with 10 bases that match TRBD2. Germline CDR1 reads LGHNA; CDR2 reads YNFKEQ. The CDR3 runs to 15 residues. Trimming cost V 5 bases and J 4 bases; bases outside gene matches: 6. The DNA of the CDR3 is TGTGCCAGCAGCTCCCAGCGGGGGGGGGCAGATACGCAGTATTTT. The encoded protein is CASSSQRGGADTQYF.

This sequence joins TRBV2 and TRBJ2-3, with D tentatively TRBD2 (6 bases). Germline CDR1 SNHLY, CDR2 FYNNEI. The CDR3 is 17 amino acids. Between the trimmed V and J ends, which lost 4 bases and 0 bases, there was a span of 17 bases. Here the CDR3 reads CASSGGTIRASTDTQYF. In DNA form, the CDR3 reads TGTGCCAGCAGTGGCGGGACGATTCGTGCTAGCACAGATACGCAGTATTTT.

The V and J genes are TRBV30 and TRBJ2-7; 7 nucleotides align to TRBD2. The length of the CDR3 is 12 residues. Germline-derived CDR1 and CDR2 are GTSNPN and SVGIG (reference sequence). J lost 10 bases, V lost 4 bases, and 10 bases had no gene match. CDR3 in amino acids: CAWTQSGREQYF. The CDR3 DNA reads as TGTGCCTGGACCCAATCAGGGAGGGAACAGTACTTC.

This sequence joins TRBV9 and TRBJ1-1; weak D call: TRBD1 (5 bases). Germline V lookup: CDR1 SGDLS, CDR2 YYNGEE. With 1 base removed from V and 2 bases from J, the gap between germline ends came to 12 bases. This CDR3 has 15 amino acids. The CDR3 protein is CASSVRDRDNTEAFF. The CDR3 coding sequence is TGTGCCAGCAGCGTACGCGACAGAGACAACACTGAAGCTTTCTTT.

CDR3 sequence (DNA): TGTGCCAGCAGCGGGTCAGGGGGCGCTTCATCTGGAAACACCATATATTTT. Residues: CASSGSGGASSGNTIYF. The chain has TRBV7-8 and TRBJ1-3, with TRBD1 identical over 8 bases. The CDR3 is made up of 17 amino acids. Germline CDR1 and CDR2: SGHVS and FQNEAQ. Trimming at V came to 5 bases and at J to 1 base, leaving 10 bases not matched to a gene.

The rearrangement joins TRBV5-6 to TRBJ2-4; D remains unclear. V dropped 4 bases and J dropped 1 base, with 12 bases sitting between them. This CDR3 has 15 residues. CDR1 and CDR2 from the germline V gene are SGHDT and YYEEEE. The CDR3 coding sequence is TGTGCCAGCAGCCCGTTTGTGTGGGCCAAAAACATTCAGTACTTC. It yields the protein CASSPFVWAKNIQYF.

CDR3 in amino acids: CASSSNNLNTEAFF. In DNA form, the CDR3 reads TGTGCCAGTAGTTCAAATAACTTGAACACTGAAGCTTTCTTT. The V gene is TRBV19, the J gene TRBJ1-1; D is unresolved. CDR3 length: 14 residues. Per germline, CDR1 LNHDA and CDR2 SQIVND (reference sequence). Between the trimmed V and J ends, which lost 5 bases and 0 bases, there was a span of 10 bases.

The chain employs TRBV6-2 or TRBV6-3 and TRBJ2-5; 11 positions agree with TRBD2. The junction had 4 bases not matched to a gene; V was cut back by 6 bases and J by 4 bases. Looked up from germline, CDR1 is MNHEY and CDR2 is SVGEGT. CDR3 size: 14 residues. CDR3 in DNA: TGTGCCAGCAGCACCGGGACTAGCGGAGAGACCCAGTACTTC. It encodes CASSTGTSGETQYF.

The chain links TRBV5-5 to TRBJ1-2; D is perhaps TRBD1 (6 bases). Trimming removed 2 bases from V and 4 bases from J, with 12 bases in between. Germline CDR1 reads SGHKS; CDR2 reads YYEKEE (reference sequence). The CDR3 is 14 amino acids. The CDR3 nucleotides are TGTGCCAGCAGCTTTTCCGGGACAAGCTATGGCTACACCTTC. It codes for CASSFSGTSYGYTF.

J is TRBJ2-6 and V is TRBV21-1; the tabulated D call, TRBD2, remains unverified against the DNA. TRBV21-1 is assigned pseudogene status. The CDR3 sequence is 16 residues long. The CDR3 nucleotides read TGTGCCAGCCCCCGGCGGCCTATGACTGGGGCCAACGTCCTGACTTTC. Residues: CASPRRPMTGANVLTF.

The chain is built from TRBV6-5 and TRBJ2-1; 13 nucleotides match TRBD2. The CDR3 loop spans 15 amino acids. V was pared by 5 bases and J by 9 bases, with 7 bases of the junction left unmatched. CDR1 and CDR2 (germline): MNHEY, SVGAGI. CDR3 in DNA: TGTGCCAGCAGTCACGGACTAGCGGGAGTAGGTGAGCAGTTCTTC. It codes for CASSHGLAGVGEQFF.

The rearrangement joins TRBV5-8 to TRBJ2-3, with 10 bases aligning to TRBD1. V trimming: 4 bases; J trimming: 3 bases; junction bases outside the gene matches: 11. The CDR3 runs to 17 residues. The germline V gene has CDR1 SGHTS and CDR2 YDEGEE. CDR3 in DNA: TGTGCCAGCAGCCTATCACTCTGGGGACAGGGGACAGATACGCAGTATTTT. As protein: CASSLSLWGQGTDTQYF.

The CDR3 bases are TGCAGTGCTAGTGGGCTAGCGGGAGCAGATACGCAGTATTTT. Its protein product is CSASGLAGADTQYF. This chain links TRBV20-1 with TRBJ2-3; 10 positions agree with TRBD2. The CDR3 runs to 14 residues. Germline V CDR1 and CDR2: DFQATT, SNEGSKA (reference sequence). With 3 bases clipped from V and 4 bases from J, the junction kept 4 bases outside the gene matches.

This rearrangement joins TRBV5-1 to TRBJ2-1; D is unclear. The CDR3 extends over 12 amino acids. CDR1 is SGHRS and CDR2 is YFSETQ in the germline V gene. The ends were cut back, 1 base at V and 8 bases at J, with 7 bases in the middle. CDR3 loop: CASSLRNYEQFF. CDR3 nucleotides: TGCGCCAGCAGCTTGAGGAATTATGAGCAGTTCTTC. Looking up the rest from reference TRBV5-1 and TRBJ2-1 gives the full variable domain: KAGVTQTPRYLIKTRGQQVTLSCSPISGHRSVSWYQQTPGQGLQFLFEYFSETQRNKGNFPGRFSGRQFSNSRSEMNVSTLELGDSALYLCASSLRNYEQFFGPGTRLTVL.

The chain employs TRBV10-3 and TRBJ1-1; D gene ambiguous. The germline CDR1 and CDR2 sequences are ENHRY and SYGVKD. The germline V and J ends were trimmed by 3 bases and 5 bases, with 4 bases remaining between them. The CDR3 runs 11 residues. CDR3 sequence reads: CAISERTEAFF. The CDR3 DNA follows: TGTGCCATCAGTGAACGAACTGAAGCTTTCTTT.

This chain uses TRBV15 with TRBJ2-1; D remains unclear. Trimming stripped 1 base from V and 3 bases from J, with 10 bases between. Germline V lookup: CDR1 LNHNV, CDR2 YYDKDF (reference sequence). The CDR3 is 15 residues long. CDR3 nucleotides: TGTGCCACCAGCAGAGTGGTGGGGAACTACAATGAGCAGTTCTTC. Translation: CATSRVVGNYNEQFF. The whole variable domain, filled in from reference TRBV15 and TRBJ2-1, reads DAMVIQNPRYQVTQFGKPVTLSCSQTLNHNVMYWYQQKSSQAPKLLFHYYDKDFNNEADTPDNFQSRRPNTSFCFLDIRSPGLGDTAMYLCATSRVVGNYNEQFFGPGTRLTVL.